One and the same sample provided the 24 T cell receptor beta chains below, sequenced in a study of tumor-infiltrating lymphocytes in primary liver carcinoma. A constant-region primer served to make TCR beta cDNA from about 0.5 ug total RNA. Nested multiplex PCR, run for three rounds with slightly modified ARM-PCR, yielded TCR beta libraries. TRBV1-TRBV30 forward primers and a C-beta reverse primer were used in the first two PCR rounds, which each ran for around 11 cycles. TCRdb re-called the multiplex PCR reads with MiXCR, one entry per CDR3 protein. The sample has some 180,000 distinct CDR3 sequences, 60% seen once. Germline DNA was extracted too, while blood RNA derived from unsorted whole blood. The sample consisted of peripheral blood. Receptors were obtained from a man aged 35 to 55 with primary liver carcinoma and hepatitis B virus infection.

This clonotype has a handful of counts. V and J are TRBV29-1 and TRBJ2-1; no reliable D call. Germline V gene lookup returns CDR1 SQVTM and CDR2 ANQGSEA. V lost 8 bases, J lost 0 bases, and 11 bases lay in between. The CDR3 loop spans 13 amino acids. This chain's CDR3 is CSILASSYNEQFF. Written as DNA, the CDR3 is TGCAGCATCCTTGCCAGCTCCTACAATGAGCAGTTCTTC.

This clonotype was seen once. Sequence at one end of the junction differs from germline and may be a read error. The chain uses TRBV4-2 and TRBJ1-5; 10 nucleotides align to TRBD1. The J call may be in error: the DNA end matches TRBJ2-3 better. This CDR3 comprises 15 residues. Per the germline V gene, CDR1 is LGHNA and CDR2 is YNFKEQ. CDR3 region: CASRQDGGQGQPQYF. CDR3 in DNA: TGTGCCAGCAGACAAGATGGGGGACAGGGGCAGCCCCAGTATTTT.

The V gene is TRBV5-1, the J gene TRBJ2-6, with 7 bases identical to TRBD2. Losses at the gene ends were 5 bases for V and 2 bases for J; bases not matched to a gene: 4. Germline V gives CDR1 SGHRS, CDR2 YFSETQ. The CDR3 length is 15 residues. In nucleotides, the CDR3 is TGCGCCAGCAGTTCTACTAGCGCTGGGGCCAACGTCCTGACTTTC. Its translation is CASSSTSAGANVLTF.

This clonotype came up a few times. This rearrangement joins TRBV5-4 to TRBJ2-3, with 8 bases aligning to TRBD2. J was trimmed by 5 bases and V by 4 bases; bases with no gene match: 6. The CDR3 is made up of 14 amino acids. Germline CDR1 is SGHNT and CDR2 is YYREEE (reference sequence). The chain's CDR3 is CASSPGGLGDTQYF. In DNA, the CDR3 is TGTGCCAGCAGCCCGGGAGGGCTGGGAGATACGCAGTATTTT.

In the case of this clonotype: No conserved phenylalanine or tryptophan ends this CDR3, so it is likely a read error. The rearrangement uses TRBV28 and TRBJ2-7, with unresolved D. This CDR3 has 12 amino acids. CDR1 and CDR2 (germline): MDHEN, SYDVKM. Trimming took off 2 bases at V and 5 bases at J, with 7 bases between the two ends. In DNA, the CDR3 is TGTGCCAGCAGTTTAAAAGTAAACGAGCAGTACCTC. It yields the protein CASSLKVNEQYL.

The V gene is TRBV7-9, the J gene TRBJ2-2; TRBD2 might be the D (5 bases). The V gene lost 4 bases and the J gene lost 5 bases, with 14 bases spanning the gap. The CDR3 covers 15 residues. CDR1 and CDR2 (germline): SEHNR, FQNEAQ (reference sequence). CDR3 in amino acids: CASSSDRGFTGELFF. The CDR3 DNA sequence: TGTGCCAGCAGCTCGGATCGGGGATTTACCGGGGAGCTGTTTTTT.

In the case of this clonotype: At one of its ends the junction is not consistent with the germline gene, which may arise from a read error. The gene calls are TRBV6-1 and TRBJ2-2, with D perhaps TRBD2 (5 bases). The CDR3 extends over 16 amino acids. CDR1 is MNHNS, CDR2 SASEGT, per germline. CDR3 in amino acids: CATIGVANANTGELFF. The CDR3 nucleotides read TGTGCCACCATCGGGGTGGCCAACGCGAACACCGGGGAGTTGTTTTTT.

This clonotype has only a few counts. A much larger clone lies one base from this, so it may be a read error. The rearrangement links TRBV11-2 to TRBJ2-5, with TRBD2 matching 7 bases. Germline trimming cut 6 bases from V and 5 bases from J; bases unmatched to any gene: 12. CDR3 length: 15 residues. CDR1 SGHAT and CDR2 FQNNGV come from the germline V gene. The CDR3 reads CASRLLAEGGETQYF. The DNA of the CDR3 is TGTGCCAGCAGGCTTCTAGCGGAAGGTGGCGAGACCCAGTACTTC.

This clonotype has just a few counts. The V gene is TRBV6-2 or TRBV6-3, the J gene TRBJ2-3, with a weak D call TRBD2 (6 bases). Germline CDR1 and CDR2: MNHEY and SVGEGT. V was trimmed by 8 bases and J by 3 bases, leaving 21 bases between them. This CDR3 is 16 amino acids long. The CDR3 DNA follows: TGTGCCAGCCGTGGCGCGGGACGGGTTCGAACAGATACGCAGTATTTT. It yields the protein CASRGAGRVRTDTQYF.

This chain links TRBV4-1 with TRBJ1-5; 8 nucleotides line up with TRBD1. The V and J ends lost 3 bases and 1 base, in that order; junction bases with no gene match: 14. The CDR3 sequence is 19 residues long. Germline CDR1 MGHRA, CDR2 YSYEKL. CDR3: CASSQTNDRGLRSNQPQHF. In nucleotides, the CDR3 is TGCGCCAGCAGCCAGACGAACGACAGGGGCCTAAGGAGCAATCAGCCCCAGCATTTT.

The CDR3 DNA is TGTGCCACCAGCCGGACTAGCGGGAGTTCGAATGAGCAGTTCTTC. Residues: CATSRTSGSSNEQFF. The chain joins TRBV24-1 to TRBJ2-1, with 13 bases matching TRBD2. CDR1 and CDR2 (germline): KGHDR, SFDVKD. CDR3 length equals 15 residues. V gave up 7 bases and J gave up 7 bases; unmatched junction bases: 6.

Only a few counts were recorded for this clonotype. At one end, the junction sequence differs from germline, possibly due to a read error. The J gene is TRBJ1-2, the V gene TRBV4-1, with D unresolved. CDR1 and CDR2 (germline): MGHRA, YSYEKL. The CDR3 totals 15 residues. In DNA, the CDR3 is TGTGCCAGCAGTCAAACCATCGGGGCTAACTATGGCTACACCTTC. Its protein product is CASSQTIGANYGYTF.

This clonotype was counted a single time. V gene TRBV7-9 combines with J gene TRBJ2-3; D perhaps matches TRBD1 (5 bases). V lost 5 bases to trimming and J lost 1 base, with 10 bases between them. The V gene's germline CDR1 is SEHNR and CDR2 FQNEAQ (reference sequence). This CDR3 spans 14 amino acids. Written as DNA, the CDR3 is TGTGCCAGCAGCACCCAAGGGGGCACAGATACGCAGTATTTT. Translating gives CASSTQGGTDTQYF.

To note about this clonotype: A much larger clone differs from this one at a single base, so this may be a read error. The chain joins TRBV11-2 to TRBJ2-2, with TRBD2 matching 12 bases. From germline, CDR1 is SGHAT and CDR2 FQNNGV. The CDR3 has 19 amino acids. The CDR3 protein is CSSSRLAGVGLMKTGELFF. The CDR3 DNA follows: TGTTCCAGCAGCCGACTAGCGGGAGTCGGTTTGATGAAAACCGGGGAGCTGTTTTTT. The whole variable domain, filled in from reference TRBV11-2 and TRBJ2-2, reads EAGVAQSPRYKIIEKRQSVAFWCNPISGHATLYWYQQILGQGPKLLIQFQNNGVVDDSQLPKDRFSAERLKGVDSTLKIQPAKLEDSAVYLCSSSRLAGVGLMKTGELFFGEGSRLTVL.

As to this clonotype: The junction differs from germline at one of its ends, possibly a read error. The chain recombines TRBV6-1 with TRBJ1-1; no clear D gene. Germline V gene lookup returns CDR1 MNHNS and CDR2 SASEGT. This CDR3 is 14 amino acids long. For the CDR3, the DNA is TGTGTCAGCAGTGAAGGGTACAGAAACACTGAAGCTTTCTTT. This translates into CVSSEGYRNTEAFF.

V and J are TRBV6-1 and TRBJ2-7; the D is unclear. The CDR3 contains 12 residues. CDR1 and CDR2 (germline): MNHNS, SASEGT. V gave up 1 base and J gave up 6 bases, with 7 bases separating them. The CDR3 loop reads CASSEVRIEQYF. The DNA for the CDR3 is TGTGCCAGCAGTGAAGTCAGGATCGAGCAGTACTTC.

As for this clonotype: One end of the junction does not line up with germline, which may come from a read error. The chain is built from TRBV29-1 and TRBJ1-2; tentatively, D is TRBD1 (5 bases). CDR3 length: 13 residues. From germline, CDR1 is SQVTM and CDR2 ANQGSEA. Here the CDR3 DNA reads TGCAGCGTTGGGTTAGACAGCGACTATGACTACACCTTC. Translation: CSVGLDSDYDYTF.

The chain recombines TRBV24-1 with TRBJ2-5; TRBD2 matches 7 bases. This CDR3 is 13 amino acids long. CDR1 and CDR2 (germline): KGHDR, SFDVKD. The V and J ends lost 9 bases and 10 bases, in that order; junction bases with no gene match: 13. CDR3 residues: CATEDAGAKIQYF. The CDR3 DNA reads TGTGCCACCGAAGACGCGGGAGCTAAGATCCAGTACTTC.

This chain joins TRBV29-1 and TRBJ2-1; D possibly uses TRBD1 or TRBD2 (7 bases each). Germline V lookup: CDR1 SQVTM, CDR2 ANQGSEA. The V end was cut by 6 bases, the J end by 5 bases, with 20 bases between. This CDR3 has 15 amino acids. The CDR3 loop reads CSVPGGRARHNEQFF. The CDR3 region has the DNA TGCAGCGTCCCAGGGGGGAGGGCGCGTCACAATGAGCAGTTCTTC.

On this clonotype itself: At one of its ends the junction is not consistent with the germline gene, which may arise from a read error. The rearrangement joins TRBV11-2 to TRBJ1-5, with D tentatively TRBD1 (5 bases). Germline CDR1 reads SGHAT; CDR2 reads FQNNGV. CDR3 length: 16 amino acids. CDR3 nucleotides: TGTGTCAGCAGCTTAGCCCATCCGGGGACCAATCAGCCCCAGCATTTT. Translating it yields CVSSLAHPGTNQPQHF. Complete variable domain (other parts from reference TRBV11-2 and TRBJ1-5): EAGVAQSPRYKIIEKRQSVAFWCNPISGHATLYWYQQILGQGPKLLIQFQNNGVVDDSQLPKDRFSAERLKGVDSTLKIQPAKLEDSAVYLCVSSLAHPGTNQPQHFGDGTRLSIL.

A note on this clonotype: Its ends do not fully match the called genes, so a read error is possible. This chain connects TRBV4-1 to TRBJ2-5, with D perhaps given as TRBD1 or TRBD2 (5 bases each). The CDR3 length is 15 residues. Germline loops: CDR1 MGHRA, CDR2 YSYEKL. CDR3 residues: CDSSQGLRAWETQYF. CDR3 coding DNA: TGCGACAGCAGCCAAGGACTCAGGGCTTGGGAGACCCAGTACTTC.

Concerning this clonotype itself: A read error may explain this, as a much larger clone is one base away. The J gene is TRBJ1-3, the V gene TRBV11-3; 12 bases fit TRBD1. Germline CDR1 SGHNT, CDR2 YENEEA. The CDR3 runs to 17 residues. The CDR3 sequence is CASSKGQGAFSGKTIYF. In nucleotides, the CDR3 is TGTGCCAGCAGCAAGGGACAGGGGGCCTTCTCTGGAAAGACCATATATTTT. The full variable domain, its missing parts supplied by reference TRBV11-3 and TRBJ1-3, is EAGVVQSPRYKIIEKKQPVAFWCNPISGHNTLYWYLQNLGQGPELLIRYENEEAVDDSQLPKDRFSAERLKGVDSTLKIQPAELGDSAVYLCASSKGQGAFSGKTIYFGEGSWLTVV.

With respect to this clonotype: A single base separates this from a much larger clone, so it may be a read error. The rearrangement uses TRBV12-3 or TRBV12-4 and TRBJ2-1; D uncertain. Trimming took off 6 bases at V and 9 bases at J, with 12 bases between the two ends. The CDR3 has 12 residues. CDR3 protein: CASSQSAREQFF. CDR3 nucleotide sequence: TGTGCCAGCAGCCAGTCGGCCCGTGAGCAGTTCTTC.

This clonotype was detected only a few times. This sequence may be a read error, since a much larger clone differs from it by one base. V and J are TRBV11-2 and TRBJ2-4, with D tentatively TRBD2 (5 bases). This CDR3 has 12 residues. V was trimmed by 8 bases and J by 15 bases, leaving 20 bases between them. Per the germline V gene, CDR1 is SGHAT and CDR2 is FQNNGV. CDR3 bases: TGTGCCAGCGGCCCACGGGGTTTGAACTTGTACTTC. As protein: CASGPRGLNLYF.